This TCR beta chain derives from a study of OX40 agonist ivuxolimab in advanced cancers. As for the study in general: Ivuxolimab, an antibody acting as an agonist of OX40 (CD134), was used to treat patients. Subjects had a mean age of roughly 60 years, with a range of roughly 23 to 79; approximately 83% were male.

Germline CDR1 reads MGHRA; CDR2 reads YSYEKL. The V gene lost 1 base and the J gene lost 3 bases, with 16 bases spanning the gap. CDR3 length: 16 amino acids. Here immunoSEQ multiplex PCR was the method, and the copy in TCRdb shows in-frame clones only, minus some. This sample has about 22,000 clones, with approximately 81% found just once. At cycle 4 day 1, cycle 7 day 1, and baseline, blood was sampled. This TCR came from an adult with an advanced solid tumor such as melanoma, head and neck, liver or kidney cancer. The chain recombines TRBV4-1 with TRBJ2-7; D uncertain. The specimen was CD4+ or CD8+ T cells sorted from blood, collected in a trial of the OX40 agonist ivuxolimab. The CDR3 protein is CASSQVALPEGYEQYF. CDR3 nucleotides: TGCGCCAGCAGCCAAGTAGCCCTACCAGAAGGCTACGAGCAGTACTTC.